The 23 T cell receptor beta chains below all came from one sample that was sequenced in a study of read filtering for tumor transcriptome and immune sequencing. The library was built from 400 ng RNA with molecular barcoded adaptors for alpha/delta and beta/gamma chains. TCRdb recomputed calls from the reads with MiXCR, one row per CDR3 protein. The data contain approximately 61,000 distinct CDR3 sequences, about a fifth of them seen just once; the ten biggest clones take up 11% to 15%. The sample consisted of a population of CD138-negative cells sorted from bone marrow. Receptors were obtained from a donor at least 40 years old with multiple myeloma.

Within the sample, this clonotype is medium-sized. The chain uses TRBV5-4 and TRBJ2-1; TRBD2 matches at 7 bases. V lost 4 bases, J lost 5 bases, and 15 bases stayed unmatched. This CDR3 spans 17 amino acids. CDR1 and CDR2 (germline): SGHNT, YYREEE (reference sequence). As DNA, the CDR3 is TGTGCCAGCAGCGGGGCCCCTAGCGGAGTGAGACACAATGAGCAGTTCTTC. Translation gives CASSGAPSGVRHNEQFF.

This clonotype came up a few times. The CDR3 here is CASSLFRAKNIQYF. The CDR3 bases are TGTGCCAGCAGTTTATTCAGGGCCAAAAACATTCAGTACTTC. The chain couples TRBV28 to TRBJ2-4, with D unclear. V shed 1 base and J shed 1 base, with 5 bases lying between them. Germline lookup yields CDR1 MDHEN and CDR2 SYDVKM. The CDR3 is 14 amino acids.

This clonotype has a count of ten or more. The gene calls are TRBV20-1 and TRBJ2-6, with TRBD1 matching 11 bases. V was clipped by 5 bases and J by 4 bases; unmatched bases: 10. The CDR3 runs to 17 residues. Germline-derived CDR1 and CDR2 are DFQATT and SNEGSKA (reference sequence). The CDR3 reads CSAPGQGGGAGANVLTF. CDR3 nucleotide sequence: TGCAGTGCTCCGGGACAGGGGGGCGGAGCCGGGGCCAACGTCCTGACTTTC.

This clonotype was observed a few times. CDR3 residues: CAISESRTSAQYF. The CDR3 DNA is TGTGCCATCAGTGAGTCGAGGACAAGCGCGCAGTATTTT. The V and J genes are TRBV10-3 and TRBJ2-3; the D gene is possibly TRBD1 (5 bases). This CDR3 is built from 13 residues. V shed 0 bases and J shed 10 bases, with 11 bases lying between them. The germline V gene has CDR1 ENHRY and CDR2 SYGVKD.

This clonotype occurred many times. The V call is TRBV7-9, the J call TRBJ1-6; D unclear. Between the trimmed V and J ends, which lost 2 bases and 4 bases, there was a span of 6 bases. The CDR3 loop spans 14 amino acids. The germline V gene encodes CDR1 SEHNR and CDR2 FQNEAQ (reference sequence). In DNA, the CDR3 is TGTGCCAGCAGCTTAATAGGGTATAATTCACCCCTCCACTTT. Translated, it gives CASSLIGYNSPLHF.

This clonotype was seen ten or more times. V is TRBV20-1 and J is TRBJ2-1; 12 bases map to TRBD2. From germline, CDR1 is DFQATT and CDR2 SNEGSKA (reference sequence). The CDR3 spans 17 residues. V shed 2 bases and J 0 bases; nucleotides not matched to a gene: 5. CDR3 region: CSARPLAGGHSYNEQFF. DNA for the CDR3: TGCAGTGCTAGACCCCTAGCGGGGGGGCACTCCTACAATGAGCAGTTCTTC.

This clonotype was detected many times. The rearrangement links TRBV7-6 to TRBJ2-2; D gene ambiguous. The germline V and J ends were trimmed by 1 base and 0 bases, with 3 bases remaining between them. Per the germline V gene, CDR1 is SGHVS and CDR2 is FNYEAQ. CDR3 length: 14 amino acids. CDR3: CASSLGTNTGELFF. CDR3 nucleotides: TGTGCCAGCAGCTTAGGCACGAACACCGGGGAGCTGTTTTTT.

This clonotype occurred many times. The chain joins TRBV7-2 to TRBJ2-7; D assignment may be TRBD1 or TRBD2 (5 bases each). Germline V CDR1 and CDR2: SGHTA, FQGNSA. Deletions cut 2 bases from V and 0 bases from J, with 11 bases between. CDR3 length: 15 residues. DNA for the CDR3: TGTGCCAGCAGCTTAAGCCCGGGGCGCTCCTACGAGCAGTACTTC. This encodes CASSLSPGRSYEQYF.

As concerns this clonotype: A much larger clone differs by one base, so this may be a read error. The chain uses TRBV19 and TRBJ1-1; 7 positions agree with TRBD1. CDR3 length: 13 amino acids. Germline V CDR1 and CDR2: LNHDA, SQIVND (reference sequence). The CDR3 protein is CACRDRANTEAFF. The CDR3 coding sequence is TGTGCCTGTAGAGACAGGGCGAACACTGAAGCTTTCTTT.

About this clonotype: A read error is possible here, since a much larger clone lies one base away. V is TRBV15 and J is TRBJ1-4; no reliable D call. CDR1 and CDR2 (germline): LNHNV, YYDKDF (reference sequence). This CDR3 region has 14 residues. CDR3 protein: CATSPVSGVEKPFF. Here the CDR3 DNA reads TGTGCCACCAGCCCCGTCTCGGGAGTTGAAAAACCGTTTTTT.

In this sample, this clonotype turned up many times. The chain employs TRBV29-1 and TRBJ1-5; D is ambiguous. Germline CDR1 reads SQVTM; CDR2 reads ANQGSEA. Trimming removed 4 bases from V and 5 bases from J, with 12 bases in between. There are 13 residues in the CDR3. CDR3 nucleotide sequence: TGCAGCGTTGGTAGTGGCAGCCATCAGCCCCAGCATTTT. As protein: CSVGSGSHQPQHF.

This rearrangement joins TRBV5-1 to TRBJ2-1, with 9 positions matching TRBD2. The CDR3 length is 15 residues. Germline V gives CDR1 SGHRS, CDR2 YFSETQ. The J segment lost 4 bases and the V segment lost 4 bases, leaving 6 bases of the junction unmatched. Here the CDR3 DNA reads TGCGCCAGCAGCCCAATAGCGGGAGAGTACAATGAGCAGTTCTTC. Translating it yields CASSPIAGEYNEQFF.

This clonotype was counted only a few times. This sequence joins TRBV6-2 or TRBV6-3 and TRBJ1-1; D unclear. CDR3 length equals 15 residues. Trimming left V 5 bases short and J 7 bases short, with 20 bases between. CDR1 MNHEY and CDR2 SVGEGT come from the germline V gene. DNA of the CDR3: TGTGCCAGCAGTGACCCAATCGGAGGGTCTTATGAAGCTTTCTTT. Translated: CASSDPIGGSYEAFF.

This clonotype was picked up a small number of times. The chain uses TRBV15 and TRBJ2-3; 9 bases fit TRBD2. The CDR3 is made up of 16 amino acids. CDR1 LNHNV and CDR2 YYDKDF come from the germline V gene (reference sequence). V dropped 0 bases and J dropped 7; count of bases not matched to a gene: 8. As DNA, the CDR3 is TGTGCCACCAGCAGAGAAGCGGGGGGCCAGGCCTATACGCAGTATTTT. This translates into CATSREAGGQAYTQYF.

This clonotype has at least ten counts. The chain uses TRBV28 and TRBJ1-5, with D possibly matching TRBD1 (6 bases). Trimming removed 6 bases at V and 3 bases at J, with 9 bases between. This CDR3 comprises 13 residues. Germline CDR1 MDHEN, CDR2 SYDVKM. This CDR3 is CASRGTSNQPQHF. CDR3 nucleotides: TGTGCCAGCAGGGGGACATCCAATCAGCCCCAGCATTTT.

This clonotype was seen repeatedly, ten times or more. This rearrangement joins TRBV24-1 to TRBJ2-2, with D tentatively TRBD1 (6 bases). This CDR3 spans 13 amino acids. Germline CDR1 is KGHDR and CDR2 is SFDVKD. Trimming shortened V by 9 bases and J by 0 bases, and 7 bases separated the two germline ends. The CDR3 nucleotides are TGTGCCACCGGACAGCCGAACACCGGGGAGCTGTTTTTT. Amino acid sequence: CATGQPNTGELFF.

Of note for this clonotype: One junction end does not reproduce the germline sequence, and a read error may be involved. V and J are TRBV28 and TRBJ2-1, with D unclear. This CDR3 region has 13 residues. Germline assignment: CDR1 MDHEN and CDR2 SYDVKM. The CDR3, as DNA: TGTACCAGCAGCTACCCCGTGGGGATTGAGCAGTTCTTC. Its protein is CTSSYPVGIEQFF.

This chain links TRBV7-9 with TRBJ1-2; D might be TRBD1 (6 bases). V shed 5 bases and J shed 2 bases, with 9 bases lying between them. Germline lookup yields CDR1 SEHNR and CDR2 FQNEAQ (reference sequence). CDR3 length equals 13 residues. The DNA of the CDR3 is TGTGCCAGCAGCCAGAGGGGGAACTATGGCTACACCTTC. Protein sequence: CASSQRGNYGYTF.

This clonotype was detected ten times or more. The CDR3 sequence is CSAREEVAFF. CDR3 DNA sequence: TGCAGTGCTAGAGAGGAAGTAGCTTTCTTT. This chain uses TRBV20-1 with TRBJ1-1; the D is unclear. The CDR3 has 10 residues. V shed 0 bases and J shed 10 bases, with 6 bases lying between them. Germline-derived CDR1 and CDR2 are DFQATT and SNEGSKA (reference sequence).

This clonotype occurred a few times. The V gene is TRBV7-8, the J gene TRBJ2-5; D is ambiguous. Germline loops: CDR1 SGHVS, CDR2 FQNEAQ. This CDR3 contains 15 residues. Trimming took 1 base from V and 0 from J, leaving 9 bases between them. The CDR3 reads CASSLGDKYQETQYF. CDR3 coding DNA: TGTGCCAGCAGCTTAGGCGACAAGTACCAAGAGACCCAGTACTTC.

The V gene is TRBV25-1, the J gene TRBJ1-1; D gene ambiguous. V gave up 1 base and J gave up 1 base, with 7 bases separating them. Germline V CDR1 and CDR2: MGHDK, SYGVNS. The CDR3 totals 14 residues. CDR3 loop: CASSELVGNTEAFF. In nucleotides, the CDR3 is TGTGCCAGCAGTGAATTAGTGGGGAACACTGAAGCTTTCTTT. Full variable domain (remainder filled in from reference TRBV25-1 and TRBJ1-1): EADIYQTPRYLVIGTGKKITLECSQTMGHDKMYWYQQDPGMELHLIHYSYGVNSTEKGDLSSESTVSRIRTEHFPLTLESARPSHTSQYLCASSELVGNTEAFFGQGTRLTVV.

This clonotype was observed at least ten times. The V gene is TRBV6-5, the J gene TRBJ2-6; 12 bases agree with TRBD1. Germline CDR1 is MNHEY and CDR2 is SVGAGI. J lost 4 bases, V lost 7 bases, and 11 bases had no gene match. The CDR3 extends over 18 amino acids. The CDR3 DNA sequence: TGTGCCAGCACAATGAAGGGACAGGGGGCCTCCGGGGCCAACGTCCTGACTTTC. It specifies CASTMKGQGASGANVLTF.

This clonotype was counted at least ten times. This CDR3 is CASSTSGVTGELFF. In DNA, the CDR3 is TGTGCCAGTAGTACTAGCGGGGTCACCGGGGAGCTGTTTTTT. The gene calls are TRBV19 and TRBJ2-2, with 9 nucleotides matching TRBD2. Germline V gene lookup returns CDR1 LNHDA and CDR2 SQIVND (reference sequence). The CDR3 length is 14 residues. V lost 4 bases to trimming and J lost 4 bases; unmatched junction nucleotides: 1.